This T cell receptor (beta chain) was profiled in a study of CXCR3-negative and CXCR3-positive naive CD8 T cells. Findings of the study overall: CXCR3-positive naive cells carried more hydrophobic TRB CDR3s than CXCR3-negative naive cells did. Diversity in memory CD8+ cells fell much lower than the comparably high levels seen in both naive subsets. The study found that naive CXCR3-negative and CXCR3-positive cells shared TRBV-TRBJ usage, while memory cells differed.

Researchers reported sorting every CD8+ T cell subset in triplicate, around 300,000 cells per sort. The study made its TRB cDNA libraries by 5' RACE, adding UMI labels. Following a re-call of the 5' RACE reads, TCRdb has one entry per CDR3 protein and lacks DNA. Here the sample table reports about 89,000 distinct CDR3 sequences. The CDR3 covers 15 residues. The germline CDR1 and CDR2 sequences are SNHLY and FYNNEI. With regard to this clonotype: Antigen unknown.

The sequence came from a human donor in good health. Some clones in this sample may be carry-over from other donors' samples. The genes are TRBV2 and TRBJ2-1; the TCRdb call, TRBD2, lacks DNA for checking. The sequenced sample was naive CXCR3+ CD8+ T cells from blood. Documented subset: CD45RO-CCR7+CD27+CD95- naive CD8+ T cells expressing CXCR3 (TNR3+). The CDR3: CASRPLAGGINEQFF.